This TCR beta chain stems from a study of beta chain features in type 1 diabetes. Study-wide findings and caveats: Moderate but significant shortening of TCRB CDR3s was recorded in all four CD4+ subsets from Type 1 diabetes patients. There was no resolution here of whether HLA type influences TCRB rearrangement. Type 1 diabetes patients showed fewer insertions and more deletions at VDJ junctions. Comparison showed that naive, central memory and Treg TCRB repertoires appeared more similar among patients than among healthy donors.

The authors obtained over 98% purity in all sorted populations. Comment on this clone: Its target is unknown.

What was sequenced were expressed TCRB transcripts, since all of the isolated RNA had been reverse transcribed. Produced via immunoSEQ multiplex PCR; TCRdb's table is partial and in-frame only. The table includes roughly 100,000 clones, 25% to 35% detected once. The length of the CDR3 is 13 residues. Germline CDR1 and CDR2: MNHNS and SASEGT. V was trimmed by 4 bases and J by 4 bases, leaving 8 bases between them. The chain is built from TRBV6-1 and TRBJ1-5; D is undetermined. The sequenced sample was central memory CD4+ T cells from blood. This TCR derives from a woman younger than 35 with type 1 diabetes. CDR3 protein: CASSVSGNQPQHF. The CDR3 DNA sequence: TGTGCCAGCAGTGTTTCAGGTAATCAGCCCCAGCATTTT.